This T cell receptor beta chain derives from a study of T cell responses to AZD1222 COVID-19 vaccine. Study background: Analysis merged second doses at about 4 or about 12 weeks.

Here immunoSEQ multiplex PCR was the method, and the copy in TCRdb shows in-frame clones only, minus some. The sample records roughly 130,000 clones, over 75% being singletons. CDR3 length equals 15 residues. The germline CDR1 and CDR2 sequences are SGDLS and YYNGEE. The junction had 3 bases not matched to a gene; V was cut back by 2 bases and J by 0 bases. Notes on the study in general: Only 5 or 6 individuals given AZD1222 were seropositive at baseline. White British donors predominated, females outnumbered males, and clonal diversity was possibly underestimated. Nearly half of spike-specific TCRs reportedly go after variant regions that carry no mutations.

Comments on this clone: Its antigen is undetermined.

This TCR came from an adult in good health. This sequence joins TRBV9 and TRBJ2-3; TRBD2 agrees at 7 bases. Sequenced material: peripheral blood, taken on day 0 of AZD1222 vaccination. The CDR3 loop reads CASSVSGHSTDTQYF. The DNA of the CDR3 is TGTGCCAGCAGCGTTAGCGGGCACAGCACAGATACGCAGTATTTT.